A selection of T cell receptor beta chains follows, all from one sample in a study of T-cell memory formation after mild COVID-19. One entry per CDR3 protein, called by TCRdb with MiXCR from the 5' RACE reads. The sample carries about 560,000 distinct CDR3 sequences, 15% to 20% recorded once. Sample: PBMCs or a T cell subset sorted from them (not recorded which). Source of these receptors: an adult woman who had mild COVID-19 (a few samples of this study predate the infection). Cell type and time point are not known. Each CDR3 is given with its conserved first and last residue. Each record gives: V gene, clone size, D gene, J gene, CDR3 DNA, CDR3 protein. The D gene is left open where the match is weak. The size entry is marked missing in some rows and otherwise reads once, few, many or a size class.

>TRBV27|few|NA|TRBJ2-1
TGTGCCAGCAGTTGGACCCGGGACCTAAGAGGGCAGTTCTTC
CASSWTRDLRGQFF
>TRBV5-1|NA|NA|TRBJ1-1
TGCGCCAGCAGCCCCCAAGAGGGAAGGACTGAAGCTTTCTTT
CASSPQEGRTEAFF
>TRBV30|few|TRBD1|TRBJ1-2
TGTGCCTGGGGACAGGGTAGGGGTGGCTACACCTTC
CAWGQGRGGYTF
>TRBV6-5|NA|TRBD1|TRBJ1-1
TGTGCCAGCAGTTACCCCGGACAGGTTGAAGCTTTCTTT
CASSYPGQVEAFF
>TRBV20-1|few|TRBD1|TRBJ2-7
TGCAGTGCCTCCTTGGGACAGTACGAGCAGTACTTC
CSASLGQYEQYF
>TRBV6-5|NA|NA|TRBJ1-2
TGTGCCAGCAGTTACTCTGTAAGGTCAGCTAACTATGGCTACACCTTC
CASSYSVRSANYGYTF
>TRBV30|few|TRBD2|TRBJ2-1
TGTGCCTGGAGTGTAGGGTGGACTAGCAGTGGTGATGAGCAGTTCTTC
CAWSVGWTSSGDEQFF
>TRBV18|many|NA|TRBJ2-7
TGTGCCAGCAGCCCCAGGGGTTCCTACGAGCAGTACTTC
CASSPRGSYEQYF
>TRBV11-2|NA|TRBD2|TRBJ2-7
TGTGCCAGCAGCCCCTACGGACTAGCGGGAGGGCCCTACGAGCAGTACTTC
CASSPYGLAGGPYEQYF
>TRBV20-1|NA|NA|TRBJ1-4
TGCAGTGCTACTGCGGGGGCGCGAGATGAAAAACTGTTTTTT
CSATAGARDEKLFF
>TRBV27|NA|TRBD2|TRBJ2-7
TGTGCCAGCAGTTTATCTTTGGGACTAGCGGTTGGCGAGCAGTACTTC
CASSLSLGLAVGEQYF
>TRBV6-5|few|NA|TRBJ1-2
TGTGCCAGCAGTTACTCGTTCGGAGCCAGGGGCTACACCTTC
CASSYSFGARGYTF
>TRBV12-3/TRBV12-4|NA|TRBD1|TRBJ1-4
TGTGCCAGCGGTGGGAACCGGGACAGTCACGAAAAACTGTTTTTT
CASGGNRDSHEKLFF
>TRBV13|few|NA|TRBJ2-5
TGTGCCAGCAGCCGGACAAGGGTGGGGACCCAGTACTTC
CASSRTRVGTQYF
>TRBV7-2|few|TRBD1|TRBJ2-7
TGTGCCAGCAGCCCGAAACGACAGGGCGAGCAGTACTTC
CASSPKRQGEQYF
>TRBV15|NA|NA|TRBJ2-5
TGTGCCACCAGCAGAGATGCCGGCCAAGAGACCCAGTACTTC
CATSRDAGQETQYF
>TRBV19|few|NA|TRBJ1-2
TGTGCCAGTAGTATGTGGGGGTACTATGGCTACACCTTC
CASSMWGYYGYTF
>TRBV20-1|NA|NA|TRBJ1-1
TGCAGTGCGCGCGCAGCCAGCAGGGCGACTGAAGCTTTCTTT
CSARAASRATEAFF
>TRBV12-3/TRBV12-4|few|NA|TRBJ1-2
TGTGCCAGCAGTACACCGACAGGAGACTATGGCTACACCTTC
CASSTPTGDYGYTF
>TRBV20-1|NA|TRBD2|TRBJ2-7
TGCAGTGCTAGAGATACCTTTGGGACTAGCGGGAGGAAGGGCGAGCAGTACTTC
CSARDTFGTSGRKGEQYF
>TRBV5-1|NA|NA|TRBJ2-2
TGCGCCAGCAGCGACTCCCTGACCGGGGAGCTGTTTTTT
CASSDSLTGELFF
>TRBV30|few|NA|TRBJ2-5
TGTGCCTGGAGTGTTGGGTCAGGGGCAGGAGAGACCCAGTACTTC
CAWSVGSGAGETQYF
>TRBV14|NA|NA|TRBJ2-7
TGTGCCAGCAGCCAAGAGGACAGTGGGGACGAGCAGTACTTC
CASSQEDSGDEQYF
>TRBV5-6|many|NA|TRBJ1-2
TGTGCCAGCAGTTTTGGGGGGGGTGGCTACACCTTC
CASSFGGGGYTF
>TRBV19|NA|TRBD1|TRBJ2-4
TGTGCCAGTAGTGGTAACAGGGGGCTTCAAAACATTCAGTACTTC
CASSGNRGLQNIQYF
>TRBV11-2|few|TRBD2|TRBJ2-5
TGTGCCAGCACCCCCATAGCGGGGGGGAAAGAGACCCAGTACTTC
CASTPIAGGKETQYF
>TRBV6-5|few|NA|TRBJ1-3
TGTGCCAGCAGCCCTTCTACTCTGGGCTCTGGAAACACCATATATTTT
CASSPSTLGSGNTIYF
>TRBV30|NA|NA|TRBJ2-5
TGTGCCTGGAGTTTCGGGGGCCAAGAGACCCAGTACTTC
CAWSFGGQETQYF
>TRBV11-2|few|NA|TRBJ2-5
TGTGCCAGCAGCCTAGAGGGGGAATTGGAGACCCAGTACTTC
CASSLEGELETQYF
>TRBV7-9|many|NA|TRBJ2-1
TGTGCCAGCAGCTTAGACGGGGACAATGAGCAGTTCTTC
CASSLDGDNEQFF
>TRBV20-1|NA|NA|TRBJ1-2
TGCAGTGCAGAAACGGCAGGGTTCAACTATGGCTACACCTTC
CSAETAGFNYGYTF
>TRBV5-1|few|NA|TRBJ1-1
TGCGCCAGCAGCGGGGGAACGGGAGGTGACACTGAAGCTTTCTTT
CASSGGTGGDTEAFF
>TRBV4-2|NA|NA|TRBJ2-7
TGTGCCAGCAGCCTCAGGGTTGGGGCCTACGAGCAGTACTTC
CASSLRVGAYEQYF
>TRBV14|NA|NA|TRBJ2-7
TGTGCCAGCAGCCCGAAGCCGCCGCTCCCCCACGAGCAGTACTTC
CASSPKPPLPHEQYF
>TRBV7-9|NA|NA|TRBJ2-1
TGTGCCAGCAGCTTACTCCCTTCTAGCGCCTCAAGGGACAATGAGCAGTTCTTC
CASSLLPSSASRDNEQFF
>TRBV7-3|NA|TRBD2|TRBJ2-1
TGTGCCAGCAGCCAACTAGCGGGATTCGGTGAGCAGTTCTTC
CASSQLAGFGEQFF
>TRBV5-1|few|TRBD2|TRBJ2-7
TGCGCCAGCAGCTCAGGGACTAGCGCGAGCTCCTACGAGCAGTACTTC
CASSSGTSASSYEQYF
>TRBV29-1|NA|TRBD1|TRBJ1-2
TGCAGCGTTGAAAGGGACAGGGGCAGCGGCTACACCTTC
CSVERDRGSGYTF
>TRBV3-1|NA|NA|TRBJ2-3
TGTGCCAGCAGCCATGCCACAGATACGCAGTATTTT
CASSHATDTQYF
>TRBV20-1|few|TRBD1|TRBJ1-5
TGCAGTGCTTGGACAGGGGGCGGTCAGCCCCAGCATTTT
CSAWTGGGQPQHF
>TRBV7-9|many|TRBD2|TRBJ2-1
TGTGCCAGCAGCTTAGAGAGGATGGCGGGAGGGATCAATGAGCAGTTCTTC
CASSLERMAGGINEQFF
>TRBV12-3/TRBV12-4|many|NA|TRBJ1-5
TGTGCCAGCAGTCTCCAAGAAGGGGGGCCCCAGCATTTT
CASSLQEGGPQHF
>TRBV7-2|NA|NA|TRBJ1-3
TGTGCCAGCAGCTTAGTAGGGAGATACAGTGGAAACACCATATATTTT
CASSLVGRYSGNTIYF
>TRBV7-2|few|NA|TRBJ2-2
TGTGCCAGCAGCTTAGCTAGCGTAGCGAACACCGGGGAGCTGTTTTTT
CASSLASVANTGELFF
>TRBV4-3|NA|NA|TRBJ2-7
TGCGCCAGCAGCCAAGATGCCGGGAGTTACGAGCAGTACTTC
CASSQDAGSYEQYF
>TRBV7-6|many|NA|TRBJ1-4
TGTGCCAGCAGCCCCTCGGGAGGCGGTAATGAAAAACTGTTTTTT
CASSPSGGGNEKLFF
>TRBV3-1|NA|NA|TRBJ1-1
TGTGCCAGCAGCCTATCCAGGGTATGGGGAACTGAAGCTTTCTTT
CASSLSRVWGTEAFF
>TRBV7-2|few|TRBD1|TRBJ1-2
TGTGCCAGCAGCTTAGATAGGGAGGGGGCGTGGGATGGCTACACCTTC
CASSLDREGAWDGYTF
>TRBV24-1|few|TRBD2|TRBJ2-1
TGTGCCACCAGTGACTTCAATCAGCGGGAGGGGGTAGACAATGAGCAGTTCTTC
CATSDFNQREGVDNEQFF
>TRBV9|few|TRBD1|TRBJ2-3
TGTGCCAGCAGCGCAAGGACAGGGACCTCCACAGATACGCAGTATTTT
CASSARTGTSTDTQYF
>TRBV10-3|NA|NA|TRBJ2-3
TGTGCCATCAGTGAGAGACAGGACCCAGATACGCAGTATTTT
CAISERQDPDTQYF